This T cell receptor (beta chain) stems from a study of regulatory T cells in long-lasting Graves disease. HTBI primers from iRepertoire and Arm-PCR of CDR3 regions yielded the TCR beta libraries. TCRdb re-derived calls from the multiplex PCR reads in MiXCR, one entry per CDR3 protein. In the table there are roughly 700,000 distinct CDR3 sequences, approximately 29% of which are singletons. Germline assignment: CDR1 WNHNN and CDR2 SYGVQD (reference sequence). Trimming took 2 bases from V and 4 from J, leaving 6 bases between them. The CDR3 consists of 12 residues. Specified time point: persistent/refractory GD, antithyroid drugs over 5 years with positive TRAb. Generation of the TCR library employed RNA extracted from PBMCs.

The sample was peripheral blood mononuclear cells (PBMCs), taken when the disease was refractory, from a patient treated with antithyroid drugs. The TCR originated in a female donor with Graves disease. This rearrangement joins TRBV10-1 to TRBJ2-7; D call uncertain. The DNA for the CDR3 is TGCGCCAGCAGTGAGAATAGGTACGAGCAGTACTTC. Translating it yields CASSENRYEQYF.